This T cell receptor beta chain was found in a study of cytomegalovirus exposure and HLA in healthy donors. General study points: Productive status was seen about 87% or about 30% of the time for most TCR beta V segments in an earlier analysis. Among the sequence variants, a highly shared cluster was likely an artifact of sequencing.

Notes on this clone: The antigen remains unidentified.

The PCR was carried out with 60 Vbeta primers and 13 Jbeta primers. TCRdb's table, derived via immunoSEQ multiplex PCR, lists solely in-frame clones and lacks some. The table lists about 140,000 clones, around 82% of them singletons. The V segment lost 0 bases and the J segment 6 bases; nucleotides outside the gene matches: 16. Germline V CDR1 and CDR2: MGHRA, YSYEKL. The CDR3 covers 19 residues. The source is a man in his fifties in good health and CMV-seronegative. V gene TRBV4-1 combines with J gene TRBJ1-1, with 10 bases fitting TRBD1. Input material: PBMCs. This CDR3 is CASSQDRGTGVIHGSEAFF. CDR3 DNA: TGCGCCAGCAGCCAAGACCGCGGGACAGGGGTTATTCATGGGTCTGAAGCTTTCTTT.